Listed below are T cell receptor beta chains from one sample, sequenced in a study of cytomegalovirus exposure and HLA in healthy donors. The assay was immunoSEQ multiplex PCR, and TCRdb's table has in-frame clones only and misses some. The data hold 70,000 to 75,000 clones, with 85% to 95% observed a single time. Sample: PBMCs. The receptors come from a man between 18 and 35 years old in good health and CMV-seropositive. CDR3s include the opening cysteine and the closing phenylalanine or tryptophan. D genes are given only for firm matches. Size tells how often a clone was seen (once, few, many) or the class of an expanded clone, and some rows leave it out.

j_call	d_call	clone_size	v_call	cdr3_nt	cdr3_aa
TRBJ2-1	TRBD2	-	TRBV5-8	TGTGCCAGCAGCAGGGGACTAGCCTACAATGAGCAGTTCTTC	CASSRGLAYNEQFF
TRBJ2-5	TRBD2	-	TRBV9	TGTGCCAGCAGCGTTCTAGCGGGAGATACCCAAGAGACCCAGTACTTC	CASSVLAGDTQETQYF
TRBJ2-4	-	-	TRBV4-1	TGCGCCAGCAGCCAACCTACGCGAGGTTCCGAAGACATTCAGTACTTC	CASSQPTRGSEDIQYF
TRBJ1-3	TRBD1	-	TRBV5-4	TGTGCCAGCAGCTCGGGACAGGGAGGTGGAAACACCATATATTTT	CASSSGQGGGNTIYF
TRBJ2-7	-	-	TRBV5-6	TGTGCCAGCAGCTTGCTAGAAGCCTACGAGCAGTACTTC	CASSLLEAYEQYF
TRBJ1-2	-	-	TRBV28	TGTGCCAGCACTCAACTGGGCAGCCGGTATGGCTACACCTTC	CASTQLGSRYGYTF
TRBJ1-1	-	-	TRBV7-9	TGTGCCAGCAGCGCAACGTCCGGGGATAGCACTGAAGCTTTCTTT	CASSATSGDSTEAFF
TRBJ1-5	-	-	TRBV5-1	TGCGCCAGCAGCGACAATAGCAATCAGCCCCAGCATTTT	CASSDNSNQPQHF
TRBJ1-2	-	-	TRBV2	TGTGCCAGCGGGGGGAACTATGGCTACACCTTC	CASGGNYGYTF
TRBJ2-3	-	-	TRBV9	TGTGCCAGCAGCGTAGTAACAGATACGCAGTATTTT	CASSVVTDTQYF
TRBJ2-5	TRBD2	-	TRBV28	TGTGCCAGCAGTTCGCCCAGGACTAGCCTTCAGGAGACCCAGTACTTC	CASSSPRTSLQETQYF
TRBJ2-5	TRBD1	-	TRBV28	TGTGCCAGCAGTTTAACCACTCGGGACAGGGTACACTTC	CASSLTTRDRVHF
TRBJ1-6	TRBD1	once	TRBV30	TGTGCCTGGACAGGGGGACCCTTGGGCTCACCCCTCCACTTT	CAWTGGPLGSPLHF
TRBJ1-2	-	once	TRBV4-1	TGCGCCAGCAGCCAAGTTGGGGCAGGGGCTGGCTACACCTTC	CASSQVGAGAGYTF
TRBJ2-3	TRBD1	-	TRBV18	TGTGCCAGCTCAGCCGTCGGACAGGGGTACGATACGCAGTATTTT	CASSAVGQGYDTQYF
TRBJ1-1	-	few	TRBV6-5	TGTGCCAGCAGTTACTGGCAGGGAATTGAAGCTTTCTTT	CASSYWQGIEAFF
TRBJ1-1	-	-	TRBV5-1	TGCGCCAGCAGCTTGGTTTCCAGGGTCGATGGCACTGAAGCTTTCTTT	CASSLVSRVDGTEAFF